This T cell receptor (beta chain) was documented in a study of shared T cell receptors in the human thymus. This clone was recorded only once. Germline CDR1 SGHVS, CDR2 FQNEAQ. The CDR3 runs 15 residues. Losses at the gene ends were 0 bases for V and 8 bases for J; bases not matched to a gene: 7. Using immunoSEQ multiplex PCR, the repertoire was profiled, and TCRdb retains in-frame clones only, with some absent. The repertoire consists of hundreds of thousands of clones, with around 78% occurring once and the leading ten covering roughly 0.013%. The same sample was also used in a study of human thymus T cells. That publication notes: Healthy Finnish infants undergoing corrective surgery for congenital heart defects were used as donors. The thymus tissue came from resections taken during corrective heart surgery. What appeared biased in thymic and blood repertoires was the usage of V and J genes.

The chain has TRBV7-8 and TRBJ1-2; TRBD1 agrees at 9 bases. This clonotype originated in a boy under two years old with a congenital heart defect. The sequencing input was thymocytes. The CDR3 reads CASSLAPQGARGYTF. The CDR3 DNA is TGTGCCAGCAGCTTAGCCCCACAGGGGGCAAGGGGCTACACCTTC.